A selection of T cell receptor beta chains follows, all from one sample in a study of T cells after yellow fever vaccination. TCRdb fed the 5' RACE reads into MiXCR, producing one record per CDR3 protein. The sample holds 450,000 to 600,000 distinct CDR3 sequences; roughly 12% are singletons and the top ten take around 15%. Specimen: PBMCs, collected on the day of the yellow fever booster vaccination. The receptors come from a man in his thirties or forties who received the YFV17D yellow fever vaccine. Each CDR3 is given with its conserved first and last residue. A D gene is named only where the DNA matches it firmly. Expanded clones get a size class; other rows say once, few or many, or leave the size out.

v_call: TRBV7-9; cdr3_length: 14; d_call: TRBD2; j_call: TRBJ2-7; clone_size: .; cdr3_nt: TGTGCCAGCAGCAAGAGCGGGACTAACTACGAGCAGTACTTC; cdr3_aa: CASSKSGTNYEQYF
v_call: TRBV24-1; cdr3_length: 13; d_call: .; j_call: TRBJ2-3; clone_size: few; cdr3_nt: TGTGCCACCAGTGATATCGCGGAGCCTCCGCAGTATTTT; cdr3_aa: CATSDIAEPPQYF
v_call: TRBV19; cdr3_length: 15; d_call: .; j_call: TRBJ2-2; clone_size: .; cdr3_nt: TGTGCCAGTAGTATCGGAGGGAAAAGTATCGGGGAGCTGTTTTTT; cdr3_aa: CASSIGGKSIGELFF
v_call: TRBV12-3/TRBV12-4; cdr3_length: 12; d_call: .; j_call: TRBJ1-4; clone_size: .; cdr3_nt: TGTGCCAGCAGTCCTTTGGGGGGAGACCTGTTTTTT; cdr3_aa: CASSPLGGDLFF
v_call: TRBV20-1; cdr3_length: 14; d_call: .; j_call: TRBJ2-1; clone_size: many; cdr3_nt: TGCAGTGCAGGTCGAACCTCTTCCTACAATGAGCAGTTCTTC; cdr3_aa: CSAGRTSSYNEQFF
v_call: TRBV30; cdr3_length: 13; d_call: .; j_call: TRBJ2-2; clone_size: few; cdr3_nt: TGTGCCTGGGGAGGGGCGTCCACCGGGGAGCTGTTTTTT; cdr3_aa: CAWGGASTGELFF
v_call: TRBV20-1; cdr3_length: 10; d_call: .; j_call: TRBJ2-3; clone_size: .; cdr3_nt: TGCAGTGCTGGGTGGGATACGCAGTATTTT; cdr3_aa: CSAGWDTQYF
v_call: TRBV7-2; cdr3_length: 15; d_call: .; j_call: TRBJ2-1; clone_size: .; cdr3_nt: TGTGCCAGCAGTAAGAGGCGGGGACAGACGAACTGGCAGTTCTTC; cdr3_aa: CASSKRRGQTNWQFF
v_call: TRBV7-9; cdr3_length: 16; d_call: .; j_call: TRBJ1-6; clone_size: .; cdr3_nt: TGTGCCAGCAGCTTAACACGCGACGGGGGGAAATCACCCCTCCACTTT; cdr3_aa: CASSLTRDGGKSPLHF
v_call: TRBV18; cdr3_length: 15; d_call: TRBD2; j_call: TRBJ2-7; clone_size: .; cdr3_nt: TGTGCCAGCTCACCAGGGGCGAGCGGGAACTACGAGCAGTACTTC; cdr3_aa: CASSPGASGNYEQYF
v_call: TRBV4-1; cdr3_length: 16; d_call: .; j_call: TRBJ1-5; clone_size: few; cdr3_nt: TGCGCCAGCAGCCAAGATATTGCAAGGTCGGTCGAACCCCAGCATTTT; cdr3_aa: CASSQDIARSVEPQHF
v_call: TRBV5-5; cdr3_length: 15; d_call: .; j_call: TRBJ2-5; clone_size: .; cdr3_nt: TGTGCCAGCAGCCCGGACCCGTTTCTCGTTGAGACCCAGTACTTC; cdr3_aa: CASSPDPFLVETQYF
v_call: TRBV19; cdr3_length: 14; d_call: .; j_call: TRBJ2-7; clone_size: few; cdr3_nt: TGTGCCAGTAGTGCCGGGACCGCAAGCTACGAGCAGTACTTC; cdr3_aa: CASSAGTASYEQYF
v_call: TRBV5-1; cdr3_length: 14; d_call: TRBD2; j_call: TRBJ2-1; clone_size: few; cdr3_nt: TGCGCCAGCAGCTGGGGGCTAGCGGGAGACGAGCAGTTCTTC; cdr3_aa: CASSWGLAGDEQFF
v_call: TRBV6-2/TRBV6-3; cdr3_length: 13; d_call: .; j_call: TRBJ1-1; clone_size: few; cdr3_nt: TGTGCCAGCAGACGGGAGATTAGCGAAAGGGCTTTCTTT; cdr3_aa: CASRREISERAFF
v_call: TRBV29-1; cdr3_length: 14; d_call: .; j_call: TRBJ2-6; clone_size: .; cdr3_nt: TGCAGCGTTGCGGGGAGCTCTGGGGCCAACGTCCTGACTTTC; cdr3_aa: CSVAGSSGANVLTF
v_call: TRBV5-1; cdr3_length: 15; d_call: .; j_call: TRBJ2-3; clone_size: .; cdr3_nt: TGCGCCAGCAGCTTGGATCCGTTAAACGGAGATACGCAGTATTTT; cdr3_aa: CASSLDPLNGDTQYF
v_call: TRBV30; cdr3_length: 13; d_call: .; j_call: TRBJ2-1; clone_size: .; cdr3_nt: TGTGCCTGGGGGCCTGCGCCGTACAATGAGCAGTTCTTC; cdr3_aa: CAWGPAPYNEQFF
v_call: TRBV6-5; cdr3_length: 14; d_call: TRBD2; j_call: TRBJ2-7; clone_size: .; cdr3_nt: TGTGCCAGCAGTTGGACTAGCGGGAGCAACGAGCAGTACTTC; cdr3_aa: CASSWTSGSNEQYF
v_call: TRBV15; cdr3_length: 15; d_call: TRBD2; j_call: TRBJ2-1; clone_size: few; cdr3_nt: TGTGCCACCAGCACGGGACTAGCGGGAGTTAATGAGCAGTTCTTC; cdr3_aa: CATSTGLAGVNEQFF
v_call: TRBV9; cdr3_length: 16; d_call: TRBD2; j_call: TRBJ2-3; clone_size: .; cdr3_nt: TGTGCCAGCAGCCCACCTAGCGGGAGTGGCACAGATACGCAGTATTTT; cdr3_aa: CASSPPSGSGTDTQYF
v_call: TRBV12-3/TRBV12-4; cdr3_length: 11; d_call: .; j_call: TRBJ1-4; clone_size: few; cdr3_nt: TGTGCCAGCAGTTTTGGAGTAAAACTGTTTTTT; cdr3_aa: CASSFGVKLFF
v_call: TRBV5-4; cdr3_length: 15; d_call: .; j_call: TRBJ1-6; clone_size: .; cdr3_nt: TGTGCCACCAGGGGCAGGGGCGAATTTAATTCACCCCTCCACTTT; cdr3_aa: CATRGRGEFNSPLHF
v_call: TRBV5-1; cdr3_length: 14; d_call: TRBD1; j_call: TRBJ2-7; clone_size: few; cdr3_nt: TGCGCCAGCAGCCCGGGACAGGATACCTACGAGCAGTACTTC; cdr3_aa: CASSPGQDTYEQYF
v_call: TRBV6-1; cdr3_length: 15; d_call: .; j_call: TRBJ2-6; clone_size: .; cdr3_nt: TGTGCCACCAGGGTATCCCCCTCTGGGGCCAACGTCCTGACTTTC; cdr3_aa: CATRVSPSGANVLTF
v_call: TRBV7-8; cdr3_length: 10; d_call: .; j_call: TRBJ2-7; clone_size: .; cdr3_nt: TGTGCCAGCAAGGGGGAGCGGTTCTTCTTC; cdr3_aa: CASKGERFFF
v_call: TRBV20-1; cdr3_length: 15; d_call: .; j_call: TRBJ2-1; clone_size: many; cdr3_nt: TGCAGCGTAAACAGACAGGCAATCACCTACAATGAGCAGTTCTTC; cdr3_aa: CSVNRQAITYNEQFF
v_call: TRBV7-9; cdr3_length: 17; d_call: .; j_call: TRBJ2-2; clone_size: few; cdr3_nt: TGTGCCAGCAGCTTAGTGTTGGCGGGATGGAACACCGGGGAGCTGTTTTTT; cdr3_aa: CASSLVLAGWNTGELFF
v_call: TRBV15; cdr3_length: 14; d_call: TRBD2; j_call: TRBJ2-1; clone_size: .; cdr3_nt: TGTGCCACCAGCAAACGACTAGCAGACAATGAGCAGTTCTTC; cdr3_aa: CATSKRLADNEQFF